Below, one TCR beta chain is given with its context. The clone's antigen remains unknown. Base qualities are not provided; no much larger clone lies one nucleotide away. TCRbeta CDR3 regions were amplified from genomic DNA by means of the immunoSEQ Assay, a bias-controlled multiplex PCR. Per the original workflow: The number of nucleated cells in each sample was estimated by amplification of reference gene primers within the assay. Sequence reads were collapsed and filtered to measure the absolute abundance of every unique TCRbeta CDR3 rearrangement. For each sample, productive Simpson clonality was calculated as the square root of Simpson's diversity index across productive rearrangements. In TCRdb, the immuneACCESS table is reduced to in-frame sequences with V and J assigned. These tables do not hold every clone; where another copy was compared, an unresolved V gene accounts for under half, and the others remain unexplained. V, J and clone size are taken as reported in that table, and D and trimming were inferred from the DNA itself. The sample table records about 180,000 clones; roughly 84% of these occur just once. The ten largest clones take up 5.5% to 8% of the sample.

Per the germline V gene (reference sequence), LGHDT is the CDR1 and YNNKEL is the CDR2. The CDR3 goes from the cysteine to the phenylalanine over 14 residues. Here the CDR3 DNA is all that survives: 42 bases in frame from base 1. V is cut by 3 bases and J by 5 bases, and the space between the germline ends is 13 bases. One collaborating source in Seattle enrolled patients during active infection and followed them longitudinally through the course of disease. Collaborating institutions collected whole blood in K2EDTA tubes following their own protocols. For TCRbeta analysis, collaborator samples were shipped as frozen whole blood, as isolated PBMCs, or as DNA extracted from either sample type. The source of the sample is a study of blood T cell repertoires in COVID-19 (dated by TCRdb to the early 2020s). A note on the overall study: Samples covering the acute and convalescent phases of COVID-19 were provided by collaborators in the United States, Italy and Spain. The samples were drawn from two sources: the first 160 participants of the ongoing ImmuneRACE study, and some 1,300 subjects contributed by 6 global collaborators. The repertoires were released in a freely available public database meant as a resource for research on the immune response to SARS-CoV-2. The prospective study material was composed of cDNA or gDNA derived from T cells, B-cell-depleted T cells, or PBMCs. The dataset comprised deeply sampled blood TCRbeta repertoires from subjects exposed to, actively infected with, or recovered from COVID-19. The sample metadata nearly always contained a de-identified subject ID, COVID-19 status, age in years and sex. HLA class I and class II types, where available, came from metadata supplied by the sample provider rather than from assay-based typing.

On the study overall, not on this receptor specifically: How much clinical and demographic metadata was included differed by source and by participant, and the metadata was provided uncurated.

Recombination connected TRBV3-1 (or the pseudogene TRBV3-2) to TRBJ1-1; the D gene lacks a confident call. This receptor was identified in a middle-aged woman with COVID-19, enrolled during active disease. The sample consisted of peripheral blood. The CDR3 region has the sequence CASSQEARRTEAFF. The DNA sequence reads TGTGCCAGCAGCCAGGAGGCACGGAGGACTGAAGCTTTCTTT.